This T cell receptor (beta chain) was sequenced for a study of PD-L1 blockade in urothelial cancer. Whole-study context: Researchers found blood samples held a median of about 130,000 T cells. General observations from the study: Stronger expansion of tumor-associated clones in blood at 3 weeks distinguished durable-benefit patients.

Note on this clone: Its specificity is not known.

Produced via immunoSEQ multiplex PCR; TCRdb's table is partial and in-frame only. The table has more than 45,000 clones, around 85% seen once; the top ten hold under 11%. This CDR3 region has 15 residues. Trimming took off 5 bases at V and 2 bases at J, with 15 bases between the two ends. Germline assignment: CDR1 SEHNR and CDR2 FQNEAQ (reference sequence). As for time point: peripheral blood 6 weeks after treatment start. V usage is TRBV7-9 and J usage is TRBJ2-5, with D maybe TRBD2 (6 bases). Material: PBMCs, obtained around atezolizumab (anti-PD-L1) treatment. This TCR was sampled from a man in his fifties or sixties with urothelial cancer. CDR3 DNA: TGTGCCAGCAGCCCCCAAGCGGGTTGGCAAGAGACCCAGTACTTC. This gives the protein CASSPQAGWQETQYF.